This section outlines one T cell receptor beta chain sequence together with its context. The data were taken from a study of OX40 agonist ivuxolimab in advanced cancers. Exclusion applied to patients with autoimmune disease history or systemic immunosuppression. The CDR3 totals 17 residues. Germline assignment: CDR1 SGDLS and CDR2 YYNGEE. Trimming took off 4 bases at V and 3 bases at J, with 22 bases between the two ends. Sequencing used immunoSEQ multiplex PCR; TCRdb keeps in-frame clones, though not all of them. The sample lists under 75,000 clones, 84% seen once, with roughly 0.8% in the top ten. The V and J genes are TRBV9 and TRBJ2-5, with a weak D call TRBD2 (7 bases). This TCR came from an adult with an advanced solid tumor such as melanoma, head and neck, liver or kidney cancer. Here the sequenced sample was CD4+ or CD8+ T cells sorted from blood, taken in a trial of the OX40 agonist ivuxolimab. CDR3 in DNA: TGTGCCAGCAGCTTCGGACTCGCGGGGGCGGGGGAAGAGACCCAGTACTTC. It codes for CASSFGLAGAGEETQYF.